The rows below give T cell receptor beta chains drawn from one sample of a study of vaccination and CD4 T cells after COVID-19. A single record per CDR3 protein comes from TCRdb applying MiXCR to the PCR reads. This table holds approximately 21,000 distinct CDR3 sequences, 60% found once. No cognate antigen is known for these TCRs. The sample here was CD4+ T cells from blood, cultured in vitro, taken after SARS-CoV-2 vaccination. The receptors derive from a human donor who received a COVID-19 vaccine. Each CDR3 is given with its conserved first and last residue. A D gene is named only where the DNA matches it firmly. Clone size is given for some rows only: seen once, a few or many times, or a class if the clone is expanded.

d_call,clone_size,j_call,v_call,cdr3_aa,cdr3_nt
NA,once,TRBJ2-2,TRBV29-1,CSAGVTGELFF,TGCAGCGCCGGGGTCACCGGGGAGCTGTTTTTT
TRBD1,NA,TRBJ2-7,TRBV5-1,CASSLWDRGLYEQYF,TGCGCCAGCAGCTTGTGGGACAGGGGGCTATACGAGCAGTACTTC
NA,NA,TRBJ1-1,TRBV6-1,CASSEAEGEAFF,TGTGCCAGCAGTGAAGCCGAAGGGGAAGCTTTCTTT
NA,once,TRBJ2-7,TRBV6-1,CASSGLRWSSYEQYF,TGTGCCAGCAGTGGTCTAAGGTGGAGCTCCTACGAGCAGTACTTC
TRBD1,once,TRBJ2-1,TRBV10-3,CAISVSGQVENEQFF,TGTGCCATCAGTGTCTCCGGACAGGTTGAAAATGAGCAGTTCTTC
NA,NA,TRBJ2-3,TRBV20-1,CSARLSSGTDTQYF,TGCAGTGCTAGGTTATCATCTGGCACAGATACGCAGTATTTT
NA,NA,TRBJ1-5,TRBV28,CASSLGLSNQPQHF,TGTGCCAGCAGTTTGGGCCTTAGCAATCAGCCCCAGCATTTT
NA,NA,TRBJ2-5,TRBV2,CASSEIDSQETQYF,TGTGCCAGCAGTGAAATCGACAGCCAAGAGACCCAGTACTTC
TRBD1,NA,TRBJ2-3,TRBV12-3/TRBV12-4,CASRRTGITDTQYF,TGTGCCAGCAGGCGGACAGGGATCACAGATACGCAGTATTTT
NA,NA,TRBJ2-5,TRBV5-5,CASSLAMGQETQYF,TGTGCCAGCAGCTTGGCCATGGGCCAAGAGACCCAGTACTTC
TRBD1,few,TRBJ2-5,TRBV5-4,CASSLGQGWETQYF,TGTGCCAGCAGCTTGGGACAGGGGTGGGAGACCCAGTACTTC
TRBD1,few,TRBJ1-2,TRBV19,CASSMGIRRQGAYGYTF,TGTGCCAGTAGTATGGGGATCCGTCGACAGGGGGCCTATGGCTACACCTTC
NA,few,TRBJ1-1,TRBV7-6,CASSPQVDMNTEAFF,TGTGCCAGCAGCCCTCAGGTCGACATGAACACTGAAGCTTTCTTT
NA,NA,TRBJ1-2,TRBV20-1,CSASQGGDYGYTF,TGCAGTGCTAGTCAGGGAGGGGACTATGGCTACACCTTC
NA,few,TRBJ1-5,TRBV19,CASSIDRGDTQPQHF,TGTGCCAGTAGTATAGATCGGGGAGATACTCAGCCCCAGCATTTT
NA,few,TRBJ1-5,TRBV10-2,CASSESAGNGQPQHF,TGCGCCAGCAGTGAGTCGGCCGGGAATGGTCAGCCCCAGCATTTT
TRBD1,NA,TRBJ1-1,TRBV27,CASSLSRGASTEAFF,TGTGCCAGCAGTTTATCCAGGGGGGCTAGCACTGAAGCTTTCTTT
TRBD2,NA,TRBJ2-3,TRBV6-2/TRBV6-3,CASSSQRGALLDTQYF,TGTGCCAGCAGTTCCCAGCGGGGGGCCTTATTAGATACGCAGTATTTT
NA,NA,TRBJ1-1,TRBV20-1,CSASHRLEAFF,TGCAGTGCTAGTCACCGACTTGAAGCTTTCTTT
NA,few,TRBJ1-2,TRBV15,CATSRDWPRLRGGYGYTF,TGTGCCACCAGCAGAGATTGGCCCCGATTGCGGGGAGGGTATGGCTACACCTTC
TRBD1,NA,TRBJ1-6,TRBV20-1,CSARGQGGAYNSPLHF,TGCAGTGCTAGAGGACAGGGTGGCGCCTATAATTCACCCCTCCACTTT
NA,NA,TRBJ2-3,TRBV19,CASSIGDTQYF,TGTGCCAGTAGTATAGGGGATACGCAGTATTTT
NA,NA,TRBJ1-1,TRBV2,CASKTYSALNTEAFF,TGTGCCAGCAAAACTTATTCAGCCCTGAACACTGAAGCTTTCTTT
NA,NA,TRBJ1-4,TRBV7-8,CASSWRGQVEKLFF,TGTGCCAGCAGCTGGCGGGGTCAGGTTGAAAAACTGTTTTTT
NA,NA,TRBJ2-5,TRBV20-1,CSATLQGTETQYF,TGCAGTGCTACTCTCCAGGGCACGGAGACCCAGTACTTC